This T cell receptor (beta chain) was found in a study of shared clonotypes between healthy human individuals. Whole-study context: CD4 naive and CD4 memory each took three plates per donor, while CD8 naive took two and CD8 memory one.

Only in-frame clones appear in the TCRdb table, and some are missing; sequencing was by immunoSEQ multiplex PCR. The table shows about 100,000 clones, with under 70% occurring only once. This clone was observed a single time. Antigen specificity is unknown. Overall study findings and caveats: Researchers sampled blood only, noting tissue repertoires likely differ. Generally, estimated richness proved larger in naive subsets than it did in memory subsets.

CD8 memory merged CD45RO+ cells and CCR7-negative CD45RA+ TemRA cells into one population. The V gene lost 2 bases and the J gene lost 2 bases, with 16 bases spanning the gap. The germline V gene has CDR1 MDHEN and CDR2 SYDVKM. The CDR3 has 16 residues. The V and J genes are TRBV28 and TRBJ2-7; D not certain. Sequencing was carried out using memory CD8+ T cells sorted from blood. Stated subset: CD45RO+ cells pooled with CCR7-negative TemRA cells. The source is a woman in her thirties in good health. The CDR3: CASSLKHNFLTYEQYF. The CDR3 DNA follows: TGTGCCAGCAGTTTAAAGCACAATTTTTTAACCTACGAGCAGTACTTC.